The 29 T cell receptor beta chains given below trace back to one sample, sequenced in a study of PD-L1 blockade in urothelial cancer. Using immunoSEQ multiplex PCR, the repertoire was profiled, and TCRdb retains in-frame clones only, with some absent. The sample shows about 82,000 clones, about nine tenths of them seen only once. The sequencing used PBMCs, collected around atezolizumab (anti-PD-L1) treatment. These receptors all come from a woman in her 70s with urothelial cancer.

The chain recombines TRBV7-2 with TRBJ2-2, with D perhaps matching TRBD1 (6 bases). This CDR3 is built from 14 residues. V was trimmed by 7 bases and J by 4 bases, leaving 13 bases between them. Germline lookup yields CDR1 SGHTA and CDR2 FQGNSA. CDR3 coding DNA: TGTGCCAGCACCCTAGGGGGACCCACCGGGGAGCTGTTTTTT. The encoded protein is CASTLGGPTGELFF. Looking up the rest from reference TRBV7-2 and TRBJ2-2 gives the full variable domain: GAGVSQSPSNKVTEKGKDVELRCDPISGHTALYWYRQSLGQGLEFLIYFQGNSAPDKSGLPSDRFSAERTGGSVSTLTIQRTQQEDSAVYLCASTLGGPTGELFFGEGSRLTVL.

This chain uses TRBV30 with TRBJ2-2; a possible D gene is TRBD2 (6 bases). Germline CDR1 is GTSNPN and CDR2 is SVGIG (reference sequence). CDR3 length: 16 amino acids. Trimming took 3 bases from V and 5 from J, leaving 19 bases between them. Written as DNA, the CDR3 is TGTGCCTGGAGCCAAACCCCAGGGAGGAGGACCGGGGAGCTGTTTTTT. This translates into CAWSQTPGRRTGELFF.

DNA for the CDR3: TGCGCCAGCAGCCAAGATCGAGTGGGGCTCTATGGCTACACCTTC. It is translated as CASSQDRVGLYGYTF. The rearrangement uses TRBV4-3 and TRBJ1-2, with a possible D match to TRBD1 (5 bases). The CDR3 contains 15 residues. V gave up 0 bases and J gave up 4 bases, with 12 bases separating them. CDR1 is LGHNA and CDR2 is YSLEER in the germline V gene.

The CDR3 spells CATSRDILQETQYF. CDR3 coding DNA: TGTGCCACCAGCAGAGATATTTTGCAAGAGACCCAGTACTTC. The V and J genes are TRBV15 and TRBJ2-5; the D is unclear. Germline V gives CDR1 LNHNV, CDR2 YYDKDF (reference sequence). There are 14 residues in the CDR3. The V end was cut by 0 bases, the J end by 2 bases, with 7 bases between.

V is TRBV19 and J is TRBJ1-4, with D perhaps TRBD1 (5 bases). Trimming pared 7 bases from V and 7 bases from J, leaving 13 bases between. Germline lookup yields CDR1 LNHDA and CDR2 SQIVND (reference sequence). This CDR3 spans 13 amino acids. For the CDR3, the DNA is TGTGCCAGTACGGGAGGGGTGGCTGAAAAACTGTTTTTT. It translates to CASTGGVAEKLFF.

The chain employs TRBV25-1 and TRBJ1-1; 8 nucleotides match TRBD1. The CDR3 totals 15 residues. From germline, CDR1 is MGHDK and CDR2 SYGVNS. The V segment lost 3 bases and the J segment 3 bases; nucleotides outside the gene matches: 6. This CDR3 is CASSDPQGEDTEAFF. The CDR3 nucleotides read TGTGCCAGCAGTGACCCACAGGGGGAAGACACTGAAGCTTTCTTT. The full variable domain, in which reference TRBV25-1 and TRBJ1-1 provide the parts outside the CDR3, is EADIYQTPRYLVIGTGKKITLECSQTMGHDKMYWYQQDPGMELHLIHYSYGVNSTEKGDLSSESTVSRIRTEHFPLTLESARPSHTSQYLCASSDPQGEDTEAFFGQGTRLTVV.

This clone was found once. The CDR3 region has the DNA TGTGCCAGCAGCTTGGGGACAGGGGGACTCCAGGCCAACGTCCTGACTTTC. Its translation is CASSLGTGGLQANVLTF. The chain employs TRBV5-4 and TRBJ2-6; 10 bases map to TRBD1. Looked up from germline, CDR1 is SGHNT and CDR2 is YYREEE (reference sequence). The CDR3 length is 17 residues. Germline trimming cut 0 bases from V and 6 bases from J; bases unmatched to any gene: 6.

The chain carries TRBV9 and TRBJ2-3; 12 bases are a match to TRBD2. Germline V CDR1 and CDR2: SGDLS, YYNGEE. This CDR3 is 16 amino acids long. V was pared by 3 bases and J by 0 bases, with 2 bases of the junction left unmatched. CDR3 DNA sequence: TGTGCCAGCAGCGCTGGGACTAGCGGGAGCACAGATACGCAGTATTTT. Translated: CASSAGTSGSTDTQYF.

This clone has just one count. The rearrangement uses TRBV4-1 and TRBJ2-6, with 7 bases aligning to TRBD1. The CDR3 consists of 18 residues. Per germline, CDR1 MGHRA and CDR2 YSYEKL. V shed 1 base and J 0 bases; nucleotides not matched to a gene: 6. In DNA form, the CDR3 reads TGCGCCAGCAGCCAAGCCGGGACAGTTCGCTCTGGGGCCAACGTCCTGACTTTC. It is translated as CASSQAGTVRSGANVLTF.

The CDR3 nucleotides read TGCGCCAGCAGCGTATTACCGGGGGTCATGAACACTGAAGCTTTCTTT. Translating it yields CASSVLPGVMNTEAFF. This chain links TRBV5-1 with TRBJ1-1; tentative D call: TRBD1 (5 bases). The germline V and J ends were trimmed by 4 bases and 0 bases, with 16 bases remaining between them. The germline CDR1 and CDR2 sequences are SGHRS and YFSETQ. This CDR3 comprises 16 residues.

This sequence joins TRBV5-1 and TRBJ2-5; 9 bases line up with TRBD1. The CDR3 length is 14 residues. Germline values: CDR1 SGHRS, CDR2 YFSETQ. V lost 4 bases to trimming and J lost 5 bases; unmatched junction nucleotides: 6. The CDR3 coding sequence is TGCGCCAGCAGCACGGGACAGGGTATGGAGACCCAGTACTTC. Translated: CASSTGQGMETQYF.

The rearrangement joins TRBV2 to TRBJ2-7; 8 nucleotides agree with TRBD1. Germline-derived CDR1 and CDR2 are SNHLY and FYNNEI. There are 17 residues in the CDR3. V lost 5 bases and J lost 7; bases outside the gene matches: 19. This CDR3 reads CASSLGLGQVLSSEQYF. As DNA, the CDR3 is TGTGCCAGCAGTTTGGGGCTGGGACAGGTTCTCTCGTCTGAGCAGTACTTC.

The rearrangement joins TRBV5-1 to TRBJ2-1; the D is unclear. The V gene lost 0 bases and the J gene lost 4 bases, with 11 bases spanning the gap. Germline assignment: CDR1 SGHRS and CDR2 YFSETQ. This CDR3 spans 15 amino acids. The CDR3 nucleotides read TGCGCCAGCAGCTTGGAGTCAGGCCGTTACAATGAGCAGTTCTTC. Protein: CASSLESGRYNEQFF.

The chain links TRBV19 to TRBJ1-4, with 7 nucleotides matching TRBD1. The germline V gene has CDR1 LNHDA and CDR2 SQIVND (reference sequence). V was pared by 2 bases and J by 8 bases, with 11 bases of the junction left unmatched. This CDR3 contains 16 residues. CDR3 residues: CASSIQHRGRREKLFF. For the CDR3, the DNA is TGTGCCAGTAGTATACAACACAGGGGACGCCGCGAAAAACTGTTTTTT.

In this sample, this clone turned up once. The DNA for the CDR3 is TGTGCCAGTAGCCAACCAGGGGGCGGGGGAGATACGCAGTATTTT. This gives the protein CASSQPGGGGDTQYF. The chain is built from TRBV19 and TRBJ2-3, with D tentatively TRBD1 (8 bases). Germline V lookup: CDR1 LNHDA, CDR2 SQIVND (reference sequence). V was cut by 6 bases and J by 5 bases, with 18 bases left in between. The CDR3 contains 15 residues.

This clone was observed once. J is TRBJ1-4 and V is TRBV5-1, with D uncertain. Germline V CDR1 and CDR2: SGHRS, YFSETQ. The CDR3 is 14 amino acids. V gave up 0 bases and J gave up 3 bases, with 6 bases separating them. The CDR3 DNA follows: TGCGCCAGCAGCTTGGTCGGAGCTAATGAAAAACTGTTTTTT. This gives the protein CASSLVGANEKLFF. The full variable domain, completed using reference TRBV5-1 and TRBJ1-4, is KAGVTQTPRYLIKTRGQQVTLSCSPISGHRSVSWYQQTPGQGLQFLFEYFSETQRNKGNFPGRFSGRQFSNSRSEMNVSTLELGDSALYLCASSLVGANEKLFFGSGTQLSVL.

The DNA of the CDR3 is TGCGCCAGCAGCCAGGGTGGAGGGATCACAGATACGCAGTATTTT. Translated: CASSQGGGITDTQYF. V and J are TRBV4-1 and TRBJ2-3, with D perhaps TRBD2 (6 bases). Germline CDR1 and CDR2: MGHRA and YSYEKL. Trimming cost V 3 bases and J 2 bases, with 12 bases left between them. This CDR3 contains 15 residues.

As DNA, the CDR3 is TGCGCCAGCAGCTTTAATCAGGGGCTACAGACCCAGTACTTC. As protein: CASSFNQGLQTQYF. V gene TRBV5-1 combines with J gene TRBJ2-5; TRBD1 is a possible D gene (6 bases). This CDR3 has 14 amino acids. The germline CDR1 and CDR2 sequences are SGHRS and YFSETQ. V was clipped by 2 bases and J by 6 bases, with 14 bases between them.

The chain couples TRBV18 to TRBJ1-1; possibly TRBD1 for D (5 bases). V lost 5 bases and J lost 1, with 14 bases in between. Per the germline V gene, CDR1 is KGHSH and CDR2 is LQKENI. This CDR3 spans 15 amino acids. CDR3 residues: CASSSNFGQNTEAFF. Written as DNA, the CDR3 is TGTGCCAGCTCATCAAACTTTGGACAGAACACTGAAGCTTTCTTT.

This rearrangement joins TRBV5-1 to TRBJ1-5; D uncertain. V lost 0 bases and J 6 bases, leaving 10 bases between the germline ends. This CDR3 is built from 14 residues. Germline CDR1 and CDR2: SGHRS and YFSETQ. CDR3 sequence: CASSLEAGGQPQHF. The CDR3 DNA sequence: TGCGCCAGCAGCTTGGAGGCAGGAGGTCAGCCCCAGCATTTT. The variable domain in full, completed from reference TRBV5-1 and TRBJ1-5, reads KAGVTQTPRYLIKTRGQQVTLSCSPISGHRSVSWYQQTPGQGLQFLFEYFSETQRNKGNFPGRFSGRQFSNSRSEMNVSTLELGDSALYLCASSLEAGGQPQHFGDGTRLSIL.

The chain has TRBV2 and TRBJ2-3, with D possibly matching TRBD2 (5 bases). Germline lookup yields CDR1 SNHLY and CDR2 FYNNEI. CDR3 length: 13 residues. V lost 11 bases and J lost 1, with 13 bases in between. CDR3 amino acids: CAGSLGGTDTQYF. CDR3 bases: TGTGCCGGGAGCCTGGGAGGCACAGATACGCAGTATTTT.

The chain combines TRBV4-2 with TRBJ2-1; 12 bases are a match to TRBD2. V was pared by 0 bases and J by 5 bases, with 2 bases of the junction left unmatched. CDR3 size: 16 residues. Germline CDR1 reads LGHNA; CDR2 reads YNFKEQ. CDR3 in DNA: TGTGCCAGCAGCCAAGAGACTAGCGGGGGCAACAATGAGCAGTTCTTC. It translates to CASSQETSGGNNEQFF.

This chain uses TRBV25-1 with TRBJ2-1; a weak D match, TRBD2 (6 bases). This CDR3 comprises 16 residues. The germline V gene encodes CDR1 MGHDK and CDR2 SYGVNS. Trimming left V 3 bases short and J 4 bases short, with 16 bases between. CDR3 amino acids: CASSDSRDLGYNEQFF. The CDR3, as DNA: TGTGCCAGCAGTGACTCCCGGGACTTGGGTTACAATGAGCAGTTCTTC.

The chain employs TRBV10-3 and TRBJ2-2; 15 bases match TRBD2. Looked up from germline, CDR1 is ENHRY and CDR2 is SYGVKD. Trimming at V came to 2 bases and at J to 5 bases, leaving 6 bases not matched to a gene. CDR3 length equals 18 residues. CDR3 in amino acids: CAISERTSGGGRTGELFF. The CDR3 DNA sequence: TGTGCCATCAGTGAGCGGACTAGCGGGGGGGGAAGGACCGGGGAGCTGTTTTTT.

The genes are TRBV2 and TRBJ1-1; 7 bases agree with TRBD1. Trimming at V came to 6 bases and at J to 7 bases, leaving 14 bases not matched to a gene. The germline CDR1 and CDR2 sequences are SNHLY and FYNNEI. The CDR3 contains 15 residues. DNA for the CDR3: TGTGCCAGCAGCTCTCCGACCCAGGGGGGCGGTGAAGCTTTCTTT. Amino acid sequence: CASSSPTQGGGEAFF.

This chain links TRBV5-6 with TRBJ2-1; D is perhaps TRBD2 (6 bases). The length of the CDR3 is 13 residues. Trimming took off 3 bases at V and 15 bases at J, with 19 bases between the two ends. Germline V gene lookup returns CDR1 SGHDT and CDR2 YYEEEE. CDR3 DNA sequence: TGTGCCAGCAGCTGGGACGCCTGGGAGGTTCTGTTCTTC. Translated: CASSWDAWEVLFF.

The rearrangement joins TRBV28 to TRBJ1-1; 11 bases match TRBD1. This CDR3 spans 17 amino acids. Germline CDR1 is MDHEN and CDR2 is SYDVKM. V lost 2 bases and J lost 6; bases outside the gene matches: 11. CDR3 sequence (DNA): TGTGCCAGCAGTTTAATTGGACAGGGGGCGCGTTGGGCTGAAGCTTTCTTT. It is translated as CASSLIGQGARWAEAFF.

The chain is built from TRBV7-6 and TRBJ2-1, with TRBD2 matching 13 bases. V shed 7 bases and J 8 bases; nucleotides not matched to a gene: 8. This CDR3 has 15 residues. Per germline, CDR1 SGHVS and CDR2 FNYEAQ. The CDR3 DNA is TGTGCCAGCAAGCGACTAGCGGGAGGTGTTGATGAGCAGTTCTTC. Its protein product is CASKRLAGGVDEQFF. The entire variable domain, with the rest obtained from reference TRBV7-6 and TRBJ2-1, is as follows: GAGVSQSPRYKVTKRGQDVALRCDPISGHVSLYWYRQALGQGPEFLTYFNYEAQQDKSGLPNDRFSAERPEGSISTLTIQRTEQRDSAMYRCASKRLAGGVDEQFFGPGTRLTVL.

J is TRBJ2-2 and V is TRBV29-1, with 11 positions matching TRBD2. J lost 6 bases, V lost 7 bases, and 7 bases had no gene match. Germline values: CDR1 SQVTM, CDR2 ANQGSEA. This CDR3 region has 14 residues. The CDR3 protein is CSATTSGSPGELFF. The DNA for the CDR3 is TGCAGCGCCACAACTAGCGGGAGCCCCGGGGAGCTGTTTTTT.